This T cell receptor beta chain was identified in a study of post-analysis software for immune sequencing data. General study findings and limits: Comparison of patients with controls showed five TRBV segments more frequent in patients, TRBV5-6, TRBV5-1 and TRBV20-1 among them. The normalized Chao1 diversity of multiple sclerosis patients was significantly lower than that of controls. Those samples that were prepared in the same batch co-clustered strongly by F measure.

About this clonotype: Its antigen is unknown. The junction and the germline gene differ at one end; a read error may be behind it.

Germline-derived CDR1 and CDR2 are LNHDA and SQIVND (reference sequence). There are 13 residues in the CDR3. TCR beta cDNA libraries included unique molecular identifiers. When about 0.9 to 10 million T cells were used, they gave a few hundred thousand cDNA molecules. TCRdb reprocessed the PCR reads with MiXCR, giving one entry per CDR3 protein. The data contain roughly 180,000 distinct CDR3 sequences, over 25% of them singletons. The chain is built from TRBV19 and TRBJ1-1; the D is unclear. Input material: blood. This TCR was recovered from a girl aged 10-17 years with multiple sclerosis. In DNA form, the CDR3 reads TGTGCCAGGAGTATTGGAGGGTACACTGAAGCTTTCTTT. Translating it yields CARSIGGYTEAFF. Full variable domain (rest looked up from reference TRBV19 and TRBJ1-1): DGGITQSPKYLFRKEGQNVTLSCEQNLNHDAMYWYRQDPGQGLRLIYYSQIVNDFQKGDIAEGYSVSREKKESFPLTVTSAQKNPTAFYLCARSIGGYTEAFFGQGTRLTVV.